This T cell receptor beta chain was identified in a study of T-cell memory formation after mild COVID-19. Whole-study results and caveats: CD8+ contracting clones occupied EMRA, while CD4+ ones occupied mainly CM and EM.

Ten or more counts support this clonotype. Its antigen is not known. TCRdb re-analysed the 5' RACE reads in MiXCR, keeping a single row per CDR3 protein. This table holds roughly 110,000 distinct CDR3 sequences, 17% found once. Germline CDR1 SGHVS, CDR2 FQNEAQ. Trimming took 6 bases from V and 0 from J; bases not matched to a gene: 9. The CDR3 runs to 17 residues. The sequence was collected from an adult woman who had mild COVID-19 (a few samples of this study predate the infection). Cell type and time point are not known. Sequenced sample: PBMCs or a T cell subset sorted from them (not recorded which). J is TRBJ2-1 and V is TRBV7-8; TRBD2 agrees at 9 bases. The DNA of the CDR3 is TGTGCCAGCAGTTACCCTAGCGGGGCGAACTCCTACAATGAGCAGTTCTTC. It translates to CASSYPSGANSYNEQFF.